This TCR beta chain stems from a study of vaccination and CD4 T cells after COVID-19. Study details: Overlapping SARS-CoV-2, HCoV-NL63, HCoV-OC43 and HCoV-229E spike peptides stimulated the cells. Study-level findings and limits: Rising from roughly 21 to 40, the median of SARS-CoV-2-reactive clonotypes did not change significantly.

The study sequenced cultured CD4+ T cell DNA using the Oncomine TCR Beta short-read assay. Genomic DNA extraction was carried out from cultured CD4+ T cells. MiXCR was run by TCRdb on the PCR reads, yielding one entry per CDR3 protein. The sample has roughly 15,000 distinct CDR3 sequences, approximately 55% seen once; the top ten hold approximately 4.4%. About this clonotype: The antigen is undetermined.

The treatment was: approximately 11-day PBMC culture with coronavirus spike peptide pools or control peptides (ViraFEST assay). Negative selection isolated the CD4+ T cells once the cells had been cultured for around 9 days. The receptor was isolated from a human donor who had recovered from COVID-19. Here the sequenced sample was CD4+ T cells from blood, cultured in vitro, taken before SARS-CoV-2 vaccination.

The CDR3 DNA is TGTGCCAGCAGGGGTTCGTTCCTAAGCTCCTACGAGCAGTACTTC. This gives the protein CASRGSFLSSYEQYF. The rearrangement joins TRBV6-1 to TRBJ2-7; D call uncertain. This CDR3 is built from 15 residues. V was pared by 6 bases and J by 0 bases, with 15 bases between. Germline assignment: CDR1 MNHNS and CDR2 SASEGT.